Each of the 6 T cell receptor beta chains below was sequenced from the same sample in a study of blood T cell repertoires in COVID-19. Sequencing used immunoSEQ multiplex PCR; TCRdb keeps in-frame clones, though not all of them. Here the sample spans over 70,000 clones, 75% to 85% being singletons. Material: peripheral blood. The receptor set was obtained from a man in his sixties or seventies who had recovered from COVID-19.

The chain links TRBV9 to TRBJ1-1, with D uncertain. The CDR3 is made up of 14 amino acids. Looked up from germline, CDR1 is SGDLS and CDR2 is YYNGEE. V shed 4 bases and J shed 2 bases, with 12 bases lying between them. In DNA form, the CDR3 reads TGTGCCAGCAGCCCGCTAGCAGCTAACACTGAAGCTTTCTTT. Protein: CASSPLAANTEAFF.

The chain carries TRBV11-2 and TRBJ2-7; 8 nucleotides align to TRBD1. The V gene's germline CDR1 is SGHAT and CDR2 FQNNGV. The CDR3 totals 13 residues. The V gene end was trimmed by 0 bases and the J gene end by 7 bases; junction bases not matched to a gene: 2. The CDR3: CASSLETGGEQYF. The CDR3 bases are TGTGCCAGCAGCTTAGAAACAGGGGGTGAGCAGTACTTC. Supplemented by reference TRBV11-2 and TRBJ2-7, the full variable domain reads EAGVAQSPRYKIIEKRQSVAFWCNPISGHATLYWYQQILGQGPKLLIQFQNNGVVDDSQLPKDRFSAERLKGVDSTLKIQPAKLEDSAVYLCASSLETGGEQYFGPGTRLTVT.

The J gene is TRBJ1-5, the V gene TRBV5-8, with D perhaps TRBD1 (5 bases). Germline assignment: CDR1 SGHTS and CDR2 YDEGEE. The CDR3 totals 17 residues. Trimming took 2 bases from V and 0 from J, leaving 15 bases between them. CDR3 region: CASSLTYLTGSNQPQHF. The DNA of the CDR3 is TGTGCCAGCAGCTTAACGTATCTTACAGGTAGCAATCAGCCCCAGCATTTT.

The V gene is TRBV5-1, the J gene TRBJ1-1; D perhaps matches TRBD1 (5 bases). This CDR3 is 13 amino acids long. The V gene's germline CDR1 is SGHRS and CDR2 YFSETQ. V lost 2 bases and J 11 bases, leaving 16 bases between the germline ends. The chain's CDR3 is CASSFGPTGAAFF. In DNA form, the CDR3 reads TGCGCCAGCAGCTTCGGTCCTACAGGCGCGGCTTTCTTT.

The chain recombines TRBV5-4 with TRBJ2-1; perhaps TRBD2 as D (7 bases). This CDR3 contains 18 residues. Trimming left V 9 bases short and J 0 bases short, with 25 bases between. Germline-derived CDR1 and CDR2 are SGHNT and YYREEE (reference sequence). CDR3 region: CATKASAGATYSYNEQFF. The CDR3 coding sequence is TGTGCCACCAAAGCTTCGGCGGGGGCGACGTACTCCTACAATGAGCAGTTCTTC.

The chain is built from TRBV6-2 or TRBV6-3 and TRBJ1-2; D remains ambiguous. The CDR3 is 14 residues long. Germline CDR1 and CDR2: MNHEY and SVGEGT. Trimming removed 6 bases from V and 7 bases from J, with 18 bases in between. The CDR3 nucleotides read TGTGCCAGCAGCCTACCTCGGGGATTGCCTGGCTACACCTTC. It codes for CASSLPRGLPGYTF.